The clone carrying this T cell receptor beta chain was seen more than once but under ten times. The antigen is not known. This specimen comes from a study of cytomegalovirus exposure and HLA in healthy donors. General observations from the study: It was shown in a later analysis that HLA-associated TCR beta chains were more clonally expanded than other, equally common chains.

The PCR made use of 60 Vbeta and 13 Jbeta primers. The table came from immunoSEQ multiplex PCR; TCRdb's copy has only in-frame clones and leaves some out. Here the sample spans 100,000 to 150,000 clones, about 10% being singletons. The CDR3 consists of 13 residues. Trimming removed 2 bases from V and 5 bases from J; junction bases left unmatched: 5. Germline V gene lookup returns CDR1 GTSNPN and CDR2 SVGIG (reference sequence). The material sequenced was PBMCs. The sequence was collected from a woman younger than 35 in good health and CMV-seropositive. This sequence joins TRBV30 and TRBJ1-2; 7 nucleotides match TRBD1. CDR3 region: CAWSRETGYGYTF. CDR3 DNA: TGTGCCTGGAGTCGGGAGACAGGGTATGGCTACACCTTC. Supplemented by reference TRBV30 and TRBJ1-2, the full variable domain reads SQTIHQWPATLVQPVGSPLSLECTVEGTSNPNLYWYRQAAGRGLQLLFYSVGIGQISSEVPQNLSASRPQDRQFILSSKKLLLSDSGFYLCAWSRETGYGYTFGSGTRLTVV.